These 26 T cell receptor beta chains were sequenced from one sample in a study of regulatory T cells in long-lasting Graves disease. Arm-PCR of CDR3 regions and iRepertoire HTBI primers were used to build TCR beta libraries. TCRdb passed the multiplex PCR reads through MiXCR, listing each CDR3 protein once. The sample lists roughly 430,000 distinct CDR3 sequences, roughly 17% occurring once. Specified time point: newly diagnosed GD, antithyroid drugs for less than 3 months. RNA extracted from PBMCs served as the sequencing template. These data were also filed under a second study, of T cells in Graves' hyperthyroidism and ophthalmopathy.

The sample was peripheral blood mononuclear cells (PBMCs), taken at new diagnosis, from a patient treated with antithyroid drugs. The receptors stem from a woman aged 25 to 45 with Graves disease.

The chain combines TRBV12-3 or TRBV12-4 with TRBJ2-1; TRBD2 matches 10 bases. The trim removed 1 base at V and 8 bases at J, leaving 11 bases unmatched. This CDR3 comprises 17 residues. The CDR3 DNA sequence: TGTGCCAGCAGTTTAGGGGCTAGCGGGAGATTGCTTGATGAGCAGTTCTTC. It is translated as CASSLGASGRLLDEQFF.

The chain uses TRBV29-1 and TRBJ1-5; 9 positions match TRBD1. The CDR3 is 16 residues long. The J segment lost 6 bases and the V segment lost 6 bases, leaving 15 bases of the junction unmatched. From germline, CDR1 is SQVTM and CDR2 ANQGSEA. The CDR3 here is CSVSLPGQGPSQPQHF. The CDR3 coding sequence is TGCAGCGTGAGCCTCCCGGGACAGGGTCCGAGTCAGCCCCAGCATTTT.

At least ten counts were recorded for this clonotype. V and J are TRBV11-2 and TRBJ2-1, with 10 bases lining up with TRBD2. The CDR3 is made up of 18 amino acids. J lost 2 bases, V lost 1 base, and 8 bases had no gene match. In germline, CDR1 is SGHAT, CDR2 FQNNGV. This CDR3 reads CASSLVLAGVGTYNEQFF. The DNA of the CDR3 is TGTGCCAGCAGCTTAGTCCTAGCGGGAGTAGGAACCTACAATGAGCAGTTCTTC.

This clonotype was detected only a few times. At one end the junction does not follow the germline gene, possibly because of a read error. The chain links TRBV2 to TRBJ2-2; TRBD2 matches at 8 bases. Germline values: CDR1 SNHLY, CDR2 FYNNEI. This CDR3 spans 15 amino acids. CDR3 coding DNA: TGTGCCAGCAGTGATGGGCCTAGCGGGTTTGGGGGGCTGTTTTTT. Residues: CASSDGPSGFGGLFF.

The chain couples TRBV6-5 to TRBJ2-6; 8 nucleotides line up with TRBD1. Germline CDR1 and CDR2: MNHEY and SVGAGI. The V segment lost 0 bases and the J segment 0 bases; nucleotides outside the gene matches: 4. CDR3 size: 18 residues. The CDR3 region has the DNA TGTGCCAGCAGTTACTCGTTTACAGGGGGCTCTGGGGCCAACGTCCTGACTTTC. Encoded protein: CASSYSFTGGSGANVLTF.

V is TRBV27 and J is TRBJ2-7, with D hard to call. V lost 6 bases and J lost 0, with 9 bases in between. Germline CDR1 is MNHEY and CDR2 is SMNVEV (reference sequence). CDR3 length: 13 residues. CDR3 amino acids: CASRETSSYEQYF. Written as DNA, the CDR3 is TGTGCCAGCAGAGAGACAAGCTCCTACGAGCAGTACTTC.

This clonotype was detected a few times. The chain joins TRBV14 to TRBJ2-5, with 8 bases fitting TRBD1. V lost 2 bases, J lost 1 base, and 3 bases stayed unmatched. CDR3 length: 15 amino acids. Per germline, CDR1 SGHDN and CDR2 FVKESK. The CDR3 DNA reads as TGTGCCAGCAGCCAAACTACAGGGGGCCAAGAGACCCAGTACTTC. This codes for CASSQTTGGQETQYF.

V and J are TRBV20-1 and TRBJ2-1; D may be TRBD2 (6 bases). The germline V gene has CDR1 DFQATT and CDR2 SNEGSKA (reference sequence). The ends were cut back, 1 base at V and 9 bases at J, with 19 bases in the middle. The CDR3 sequence is 15 residues long. The DNA for the CDR3 is TGCAGTGCTAGAGGTGGGCGTGGGGGGTATGCTGAGCAGTTCTTC. Translation: CSARGGRGGYAEQFF.

This clonotype was recorded at least ten times. The chain recombines TRBV11-2 with TRBJ2-3; D is unclear. CDR3 length: 15 amino acids. Germline CDR1 reads SGHAT; CDR2 reads FQNNGV. Trimming cost V 4 bases and J 3 bases, with 14 bases left between them. The CDR3 DNA follows: TGTGCCAGCAGCTCTAACAGCGTATTAACAGATACGCAGTATTTT. This codes for CASSSNSVLTDTQYF.

Ten or more counts support this clonotype. The V call is TRBV28, the J call TRBJ2-1, with 7 bases fitting TRBD2. J was trimmed by 5 bases and V by 3 bases; bases with no gene match: 7. The CDR3 consists of 15 residues. Germline CDR1 and CDR2: MDHEN and SYDVKM. The CDR3 region is CASSFPPLADNEQFF. CDR3 DNA sequence: TGTGCCAGCAGTTTCCCCCCTCTAGCGGACAATGAGCAGTTCTTC.

At least ten counts were recorded for this clonotype. The chain uses TRBV18 and TRBJ2-7; 7 nucleotides agree with TRBD2. The trim removed 1 base at V and 4 bases at J, leaving 7 bases unmatched. Germline-derived CDR1 and CDR2 are KGHSH and LQKENI. This CDR3 contains 15 residues. The CDR3: CASSPRGGTEYEQYF. Written as DNA, the CDR3 is TGTGCCAGCTCACCACGGGGGGGGACCGAGTACGAGCAGTACTTC.

The chain employs TRBV5-6 and TRBJ1-3; D remains unclear. V gave up 0 bases and J gave up 0 bases, with 7 bases separating them. The CDR3 is 15 amino acids. The germline CDR1 and CDR2 sequences are SGHDT and YYEEEE. The CDR3 DNA follows: TGTGCCAGCAGCTTGGGACTGACCTCTGGAAACACCATATATTTT. It codes for CASSLGLTSGNTIYF.

The table lists this clonotype with many counts. The genes are TRBV12-3 or TRBV12-4 and TRBJ2-3; no clear D. This CDR3 has 14 residues. The ends were cut back, 5 bases at V and 4 bases at J, with 13 bases in the middle. The CDR3 sequence is CASSTLALPDTQYF. For the CDR3, the DNA is TGTGCCAGCAGTACCTTAGCCCTCCCAGATACGCAGTATTTT.

This clonotype was picked up many times. This chain joins TRBV28 and TRBJ2-5; D not certain. Germline CDR1 reads MDHEN; CDR2 reads SYDVKM. V gave up 2 bases and J gave up 5 bases, with 9 bases separating them. CDR3 size: 13 residues. The DNA for the CDR3 is TGTGCCAGCAGTTTACCGTATGGGGAGACCCAGTACTTC. Translation: CASSLPYGETQYF.

The chain couples TRBV19 to TRBJ2-1; a possible D gene is TRBD2 (6 bases). Germline V lookup: CDR1 LNHDA, CDR2 SQIVND (reference sequence). The germline V and J ends were trimmed by 5 bases and 1 base, with 15 bases remaining between them. The CDR3 contains 16 residues. The CDR3 coding sequence is TGTGCCAGTAGTTTTCGTGGGGGAGGTTCCTACAATGAGCAGTTCTTC. Protein product: CASSFRGGGSYNEQFF.

There are many counts of this clonotype. The J gene is TRBJ2-7, the V gene TRBV6-2 or TRBV6-3, with a weak D call TRBD1 (6 bases). The CDR3 covers 13 residues. V dropped 7 bases and J dropped 0 bases, with 10 bases sitting between them. Germline-derived CDR1 and CDR2 are MNHEY and SVGEGT. The CDR3 sequence is CASTGQNSYEQYF. Written as DNA, the CDR3 is TGTGCCAGCACAGGACAGAACTCCTACGAGCAGTACTTC.

A few counts support this clonotype. This chain joins TRBV5-1 and TRBJ2-5; the D is unclear. V gave up 0 bases and J gave up 5 bases, with 11 bases separating them. CDR1 is SGHRS and CDR2 is YFSETQ in the germline V gene. The CDR3 totals 14 residues. CDR3 bases: TGCGCCAGCAGCTTGGTAGGGTTCGGGGAGACCCAGTACTTC. It yields the protein CASSLVGFGETQYF.

The sample holds a few counts of this clonotype. This chain connects TRBV7-2 to TRBJ2-1; a possible D gene is TRBD2 (6 bases). The CDR3 totals 15 residues. With 7 bases removed from V and 9 bases from J, the gap between germline ends came to 22 bases. Germline CDR1 is SGHTA and CDR2 is FQGNSA. The CDR3 nucleotides are TGTGCCAGCACTCAGAGGTCCGGGGGAGCGGGTGAGCAGTTCTTC. Protein sequence: CASTQRSGGAGEQFF.

V gene TRBV7-9 combines with J gene TRBJ2-7, with 8 bases identical to TRBD1. CDR1 and CDR2 from the germline V gene are SEHNR and FQNEAQ (reference sequence). After removal of 5 bases from V and 2 bases from J, the junction contained 5 bases not matched to a gene. The CDR3 is 14 residues long. The CDR3 reads CASSATGGTYEQYF. In nucleotides, the CDR3 is TGTGCCAGCAGCGCAACAGGGGGGACCTACGAGCAGTACTTC. Using reference TRBV7-9 and TRBJ2-7 for the parts outside the CDR3, the full variable domain is DTGVSQNPRHKITKRGQNVTFRCDPISEHNRLYWYRQTLGQGPEFLTYFQNEAQLEKSRLLSDRFSAERPKGSFSTLEIQRTEQGDSAMYLCASSATGGTYEQYFGPGTRLTVT.

This clonotype showed up just a few times. The chain has TRBV28 and TRBJ1-2; 8 nucleotides match TRBD1. Germline CDR1 MDHEN, CDR2 SYDVKM. Unmatched junction bases numbered 4, after V lost 3 bases and J lost 4 bases. This CDR3 comprises 14 residues. The chain's CDR3 is CASSFGQGPYGYTF. The CDR3 nucleotides are TGTGCCAGCAGTTTCGGACAGGGACCCTATGGCTACACCTTC.

This clonotype was found a few times. The chain is built from TRBV27 and TRBJ2-2, with 7 bases lining up with TRBD2. The germline V gene encodes CDR1 MNHEY and CDR2 SMNVEV (reference sequence). This CDR3 region has 17 residues. The trim removed 6 bases at V and 4 bases at J, leaving 14 bases unmatched. CDR3 loop: CASSRGAGGSFTGELFF. The DNA of the CDR3 is TGTGCCAGCAGCCGCGGTGCGGGCGGGAGTTTCACCGGGGAGCTGTTTTTT.

This clonotype came up many times. The chain carries TRBV27 and TRBJ2-1, with no clear D. Germline CDR1 reads MNHEY; CDR2 reads SMNVEV (reference sequence). The V end was cut by 4 bases, the J end by 4 bases, with 8 bases between. The CDR3 runs 13 residues. CDR3: CASSSALYNEQFF. The DNA of the CDR3 is TGTGCCAGCAGTTCTGCGCTATACAATGAGCAGTTCTTC.

Ten or more counts support this clonotype. The chain employs TRBV2 and TRBJ2-3; perhaps TRBD2 as D (5 bases). V was shortened by 0 bases and J by 5 bases, with 18 bases between the two germline ends. This CDR3 has 17 amino acids. Germline CDR1 and CDR2: SNHLY and FYNNEI. CDR3 in amino acids: CASSEAQSGLKRDTQYF. CDR3 sequence (DNA): TGTGCCAGCAGTGAAGCGCAATCGGGGTTAAAGAGAGATACGCAGTATTTT. Filled out from reference TRBV2 and TRBJ2-3, the complete variable domain reads EPEVTQTPSHQVTQMGQEVILRCVPISNHLYFYWYRQILGQKVEFLVSFYNNEISEKSEIFDDQFSVERPDGSNFTLKIRSTKLEDSAMYFCASSEAQSGLKRDTQYFGPGTRLTVL.

This clonotype has a count of ten or more. V gene TRBV3-1 combines with J gene TRBJ2-2; D uncertain. CDR1 LGHDT and CDR2 YNNKEL come from the germline V gene (reference sequence). The V end was cut by 1 base, the J end by 4 bases, with 7 bases between. The length of the CDR3 is 14 residues. This CDR3 is CASSQGRSTGELFF. The CDR3 DNA is TGTGCCAGCAGCCAAGGACGGAGCACCGGGGAGCTGTTTTTT.

Remarks on this clonotype: Sequence at one end of the junction differs from germline and may be a read error. The V and J genes are TRBV7-2 and TRBJ2-1; TRBD2 agrees at 8 bases. Germline CDR1 SGHTA, CDR2 FQGNSA. The CDR3 has 16 amino acids. The CDR3 sequence is CASSQEASGRHDEQFF. The CDR3 DNA follows: TGCGCCAGCAGCCAAGAGGCGAGCGGGAGACACGATGAGCAGTTCTTC. Full variable domain (outside the CDR3, taken from reference TRBV7-2 and TRBJ2-1): GAGVSQSPSNKVTEKGKDVELRCDPISGHTALYWYRQSLGQGLEFLIYFQGNSAPDKSGLPSDRFSAERTGGSVSTLTIQRTQQEDSAVYLCASSQEASGRHDEQFFGPGTRLTVL.

The gene calls are TRBV18 and TRBJ2-7, with TRBD1 identical over 9 bases. This CDR3 comprises 17 residues. The trim removed 1 base at V and 7 bases at J, leaving 14 bases unmatched. In germline, CDR1 is KGHSH, CDR2 LQKENI. DNA for the CDR3: TGTGCCAGCTCACCACAAGTTTTAGCTGGGACAGGGCGGGAGCAGTACTTC. It translates to CASSPQVLAGTGREQYF.